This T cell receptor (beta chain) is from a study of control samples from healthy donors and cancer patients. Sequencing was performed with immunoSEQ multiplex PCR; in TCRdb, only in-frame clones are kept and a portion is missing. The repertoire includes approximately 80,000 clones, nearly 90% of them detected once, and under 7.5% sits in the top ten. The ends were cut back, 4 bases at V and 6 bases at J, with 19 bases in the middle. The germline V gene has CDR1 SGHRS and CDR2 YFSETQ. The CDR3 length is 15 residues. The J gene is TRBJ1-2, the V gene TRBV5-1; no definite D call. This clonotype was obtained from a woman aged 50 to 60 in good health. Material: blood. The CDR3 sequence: CASSASLLGQDGYTF. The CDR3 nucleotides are TGCGCCAGCAGCGCATCGCTTTTAGGGCAGGATGGCTACACCTTC.